These T cell receptor beta chains were read from a single sample in a study of spatial heterogeneity in lung cancer. TCRdb processed the 5' RACE reads anew with MiXCR; each CDR3 protein has one entry. The sample includes around 100,000 distinct CDR3 sequences, around 4.8% seen only once; the top ten take 21%. Sequencing used lung tumor tissue, obtained at surgery. The receptor source for this set is a male donor with early-stage non-small cell lung cancer. Each CDR3 is given with its conserved first and last residue. Fields, in order: CDR3 DNA, CDR3 protein, D gene, V gene, clone size, J gene. The D gene is left open where the match is weak. Rows give clone size only sometimes, using once, few, many, or a class for an expanded clone.

DNA: TGTGCCAGCAGTTTTGACCGGAGCCAGCCAGATACGCAGTATTTT
CDR3: CASSFDRSQPDTQYF
D: -
V: TRBV27
size: many
J: TRBJ2-3

DNA: TGTGCCTCTGTGGGCTCCTACGAGCAGTACTTC
CDR3: CASVGSYEQYF
D: -
V: TRBV7-9
size: -
J: TRBJ2-7

DNA: TGTGCCAGCAGTTGGGGGGTAGTACCAGATACGCAGTATTTT
CDR3: CASSWGVVPDTQYF
D: -
V: TRBV12-3/TRBV12-4
size: many
J: TRBJ2-3

DNA: TGCGCCAGCAGTTCCCAGGGCAGGGGACTTAATGAGCAGTTCTTC
CDR3: CASSSQGRGLNEQFF
D: -
V: TRBV5-1
size: -
J: TRBJ2-1

DNA: TGTGCCAGCAGTTTACGAGCTGGGGACTCTTACACAGATACGCAGTATTTT
CDR3: CASSLRAGDSYTDTQYF
D: -
V: TRBV27
size: many
J: TRBJ2-3

DNA: TGTGCCAGCAGTTTATCCAGGGAGGGATTGGAATCACCCCTCCACTTT
CDR3: CASSLSREGLESPLHF
D: -
V: TRBV28
size: many
J: TRBJ1-6

DNA: TGTGCCAGCAGTTACCGGGGAGTAGCGGGCGAACAAGAGACCCAGTACTTC
CDR3: CASSYRGVAGEQETQYF
D: TRBD2
V: TRBV6-6
size: -
J: TRBJ2-5

DNA: TGCGCCAGCAGCCGAAACTTTCAGGGAAACACCGGGGAGCTGTTTTTT
CDR3: CASSRNFQGNTGELFF
D: -
V: TRBV5-1
size: -
J: TRBJ2-2

DNA: TGTGCCAGCAGTTCCGATTCCTATGGCTACACCTTC
CDR3: CASSSDSYGYTF
D: -
V: TRBV6-2/TRBV6-3
size: many
J: TRBJ1-2

DNA: TGCAGCACCCGCCAAGGGGACGGTCAGCCCCAGCATTTT
CDR3: CSTRQGDGQPQHF
D: -
V: TRBV29-1
size: many
J: TRBJ1-5

DNA: TGTGCCAGCAGTCGGACAGGGGGCGAGGGCACTGAAGCTTTCTTT
CDR3: CASSRTGGEGTEAFF
D: TRBD1
V: TRBV12-3/TRBV12-4
size: many
J: TRBJ1-1

DNA: TGTGCCAGCAGTTACGCCCGAGCGGTTGAAGCTTTCTTT
CDR3: CASSYARAVEAFF
D: -
V: TRBV6-6
size: many
J: TRBJ1-1

DNA: TGTGCCAGCAGTTCCTGGACTAGCGGGGGACAGGAGCAGTTCTTC
CDR3: CASSSWTSGGQEQFF
D: TRBD2
V: TRBV28
size: -
J: TRBJ2-1

DNA: TGCAGTGCTAGAGTGGACGGGACAGGGGACCCCAACTTGAAATTCAAAAACATTCAGTACTTC
CDR3: CSARVDGTGDPNLKFKNIQYF
D: TRBD1
V: TRBV20-1
size: many
J: TRBJ2-4

DNA: TGCAGTGCCACAGCCGACATAACAATTGGCTACACCTTC
CDR3: CSATADITIGYTF
D: -
V: TRBV20-1
size: many
J: TRBJ1-2

DNA: TGCAGTGCTAGAGAACGGGCAGGGGGTGATAGCAATCAGCCCCAGCATTTT
CDR3: CSARERAGGDSNQPQHF
D: TRBD1
V: TRBV20-1
size: many
J: TRBJ1-5

DNA: TGTGCCAGCAGCTTGGTAGGGACGGGAACAATGAACACTGAAGCTTTCTTT
CDR3: CASSLVGTGTMNTEAFF
D: -
V: TRBV5-5
size: many
J: TRBJ1-1

DNA: TGTGCCAGCAGCATCGACAGGGCGAACCTCTATGGCTACACCTTC
CDR3: CASSIDRANLYGYTF
D: TRBD1
V: TRBV6-5
size: few
J: TRBJ1-2

DNA: TGTGCCAGCAGTTTAGGGCCAATGGGTGAAAAACTGTTTTTT
CDR3: CASSLGPMGEKLFF
D: -
V: TRBV12-3/TRBV12-4
size: many
J: TRBJ1-4

DNA: TGTGCCAGCAACAGCGCTGGGTTTGATTCACCCCTCCACTTT
CDR3: CASNSAGFDSPLHF
D: -
V: TRBV28
size: many
J: TRBJ1-6

DNA: TGTGCCAGCAGCCAATCGTGGCAGCGGGAGGAGGGTGAGCAGTTCTTC
CDR3: CASSQSWQREEGEQFF
D: TRBD2
V: TRBV3-1
size: -
J: TRBJ2-1

DNA: TGCGCCAGCACGACGAACGGGGTTGAAAAACTGTTTTTT
CDR3: CASTTNGVEKLFF
D: -
V: TRBV4-1
size: many
J: TRBJ1-4

DNA: TGTGCCAGCACCCCCATGAGCGGGAGTACGGCTGAGACCCAGTACTTC
CDR3: CASTPMSGSTAETQYF
D: TRBD2
V: TRBV7-9
size: many
J: TRBJ2-5

DNA: TGCAGCGTTGAAGCCCCGGGCTATGGCTACACCTTC
CDR3: CSVEAPGYGYTF
D: -
V: TRBV29-1
size: many
J: TRBJ1-2

DNA: TGCAGTGCCGATCCCGGAGAATCTAGCACAGATACGCAGTATTTT
CDR3: CSADPGESSTDTQYF
D: -
V: TRBV20-1
size: many
J: TRBJ2-3

DNA: TGTGCCAGCAGCCTAAGCAGGGGCAACTATGGCTACACCTTC
CDR3: CASSLSRGNYGYTF
D: -
V: TRBV4-2
size: many
J: TRBJ1-2

DNA: TGCACTACCCTTAAGCGGGATGCTGGGGAGCAGTACTTC
CDR3: CTTLKRDAGEQYF
D: TRBD2
V: TRBV20-1
size: many
J: TRBJ2-7